The 6 T cell receptor beta chains below were found in one sample sequenced in a study of T-cell reconstitution after alpha-beta-depleted transplantation in children. TCRbeta library preparation incorporated unique molecular identifiers. In TCRdb, the PCR reads were re-called with MiXCR into one record per CDR3 protein. The data show roughly 160,000 distinct CDR3 sequences, with roughly 11% seen just once and approximately 13% held by the top ten. The sequenced sample was PBMCs, obtained before TCRalphabeta/CD19-depleted stem cell transplant. The receptors were sampled from a boy between 2 and 10 years old with acute myeloid leukemia, due to receive a stem cell transplant.

This chain joins TRBV6-5 and TRBJ2-3; TRBD2 agrees at 11 bases. CDR3 length equals 16 residues. Germline V CDR1 and CDR2: MNHEY, SVGAGI. J gave up 4 bases and V 4 bases, and 7 bases lay outside the gene matches. CDR3 region: CASSFTSGSGPDTQYF. Written as DNA, the CDR3 is TGTGCCAGCAGTTTCACTAGCGGGAGTGGGCCAGATACGCAGTATTTT.

This clonotype has at least ten counts. This chain uses TRBV12-3 or TRBV12-4 with TRBJ2-7; 8 bases fit TRBD1. The CDR3 runs 14 residues. The junction had 11 bases not matched to a gene; V was cut back by 6 bases and J by 7 bases. The CDR3 loop reads CASSTGQGTGEQYF. The DNA for the CDR3 is TGTGCCAGCAGCACAGGACAGGGTACTGGGGAGCAGTACTTC.

This clonotype was seen ten or more times. The V and J genes are TRBV20-1 and TRBJ2-1; 15 bases align to TRBD2. Unmatched junction bases numbered 2, after V lost 1 base and J lost 7 bases. The CDR3 length is 15 residues. The germline CDR1 and CDR2 sequences are DFQATT and SNEGSKA (reference sequence). CDR3: CSARAGTSGRNEQFF. CDR3 DNA sequence: TGCAGTGCTAGAGCCGGGACTAGCGGGAGGAATGAGCAGTTCTTC.

A word on this clonotype: It may be a read error: a sequence one base away is much more abundant. This chain connects TRBV11-2 to TRBJ1-5, with 11 bases aligning to TRBD1. The germline gives CDR1 SGHAT, CDR2 FQNNGV. CDR3 size: 16 residues. CDR3 sequence reads: CASSLGWTGGNHPQHF. CDR3 coding DNA: TGTGCCAGCAGCTTGGGTTGGACAGGGGGCAATCACCCCCAGCATTTT. The full variable domain, its missing parts supplied by reference TRBV11-2 and TRBJ1-5, is EAGVAQSPRYKIIEKRQSVAFWCNPISGHATLYWYQQILGQGPKLLIQFQNNGVVDDSQLPKDRFSAERLKGVDSTLKIQPAKLEDSAVYLCASSLGWTGGNHPQHFGDGTRLSIL.

This clonotype has a count of ten or more. This chain uses TRBV5-1 with TRBJ1-1; TRBD1 agrees at 8 bases. After removal of 2 bases from V and 1 base from J, the junction contained 7 bases not matched to a gene. The CDR3 covers 16 residues. Germline CDR1 SGHRS, CDR2 YFSETQ. CDR3: CASSFGTGAWNTEAFF. The DNA of the CDR3 is TGCGCCAGCAGCTTTGGGACAGGCGCCTGGAACACTGAAGCTTTCTTT. Together with reference TRBV5-1 and TRBJ1-1, the CDR3 gives the full variable domain: KAGVTQTPRYLIKTRGQQVTLSCSPISGHRSVSWYQQTPGQGLQFLFEYFSETQRNKGNFPGRFSGRQFSNSRSEMNVSTLELGDSALYLCASSFGTGAWNTEAFFGQGTRLTVV.

This clonotype came up many times. A much larger clonotype is one base distant, so this may be a read error. The genes are TRBV11-2 and TRBJ2-7; no definite D call. This CDR3 contains 14 residues. Germline V gene data show CDR1 as SGHAT and CDR2 as FQNNGV. In DNA, the CDR3 is TGTGCCTGCAGCCCGGACGGAACCACCTACGAGCAGTACTTC. This translates into CACSPDGTTYEQYF.